This entry lists 26 T cell receptor beta chains sequenced from one sample in a study of blood T cells in healthy people across ages. Together with a sample-barcoded 5' primer, a J-beta primer mix was included in a second PCR lasting about 7 to 11 cycles. TCRdb itself ran the 5' RACE reads through MiXCR, one entry per CDR3 protein. The repertoire holds more than 1.4 million distinct CDR3 sequences, with around two fifths as singletons. Specimen: blood. The receptor set was obtained from a woman aged 18-30 years in good health.

The chain recombines TRBV6-5 with TRBJ2-3; 11 bases are shared with TRBD2. The CDR3 consists of 16 residues. Germline CDR1 MNHEY, CDR2 SVGAGI. V lost 4 bases, J lost 6 bases, and 9 bases stayed unmatched. The CDR3 bases are TGTGCCAGCAGTTTTAATAGCGGGGGGGCGGGTGATACGCAGTATTTT. Encoded protein: CASSFNSGGAGDTQYF.

A few counts support this clonotype. DNA for the CDR3: TGTGCCAGCAGTTTAGTTAGCCCTTCCTATGGCTACACCTTC. Protein: CASSLVSPSYGYTF. J is TRBJ1-2 and V is TRBV12-3 or TRBV12-4; D unresolved. Trimming cost V 1 base and J 4 bases, with 10 bases left between them. The CDR3 is 14 amino acids.

The rearrangement links TRBV20-1 to TRBJ1-5; D is undetermined. The V end lost 5 bases, the J end lost 5 bases, and 22 bases lay between the germline ends. Germline V gene data show CDR1 as DFQATT and CDR2 as SNEGSKA (reference sequence). This CDR3 is built from 16 residues. The CDR3 sequence is CSADNRAWGGDQPQHF. As DNA, the CDR3 is TGCAGTGCTGATAATCGGGCCTGGGGTGGGGATCAGCCCCAGCATTTT.

The table lists this clonotype with many counts. J is TRBJ2-7 and V is TRBV7-9, with D possibly TRBD1 on 5 matching bases. The CDR3 runs to 14 residues. With 3 bases removed from V and 0 bases from J, the gap between germline ends came to 9 bases. CDR1 SEHNR and CDR2 FQNEAQ come from the germline V gene (reference sequence). The CDR3 nucleotides read TGTGCCAGCAGCTTCAGGACACCCTCCTACGAGCAGTACTTC. This sequence encodes CASSFRTPSYEQYF.

This chain links TRBV20-1 with TRBJ1-2; no clear D. CDR3 length equals 15 residues. V dropped 0 bases and J dropped 1 base, with 12 bases sitting between them. Germline V gene sequence: CDR1 DFQATT, CDR2 SNEGSKA (reference sequence). The CDR3, as DNA: TGCAGTGCTAGAGACCGCCTAACGAATAACTATGGCTACACCTTC. Protein product: CSARDRLTNNYGYTF.

The rearrangement joins TRBV20-1 to TRBJ2-4, with 8 bases that match TRBD2. Looked up from germline, CDR1 is DFQATT and CDR2 is SNEGSKA (reference sequence). The CDR3 runs 11 residues. Trimming cost V 6 bases and J 13 bases; bases outside gene matches: 8. CDR3: CSARGGREQYF. The CDR3 DNA reads as TGCAGTGCCCGGGGGGGTCGGGAGCAGTACTTC.

Only a few counts were recorded for this clonotype. The chain links TRBV9 to TRBJ2-3; 7 nucleotides agree with TRBD1. Germline assignment: CDR1 SGDLS and CDR2 YYNGEE. The CDR3 covers 15 residues. The trim removed 3 bases at V and 2 bases at J, leaving 6 bases unmatched. Here the CDR3 DNA reads TGTGCCAGCAGCGCCGAGACAGGGTCCACAGATACGCAGTATTTT. This codes for CASSAETGSTDTQYF.

As for this clonotype: At one boundary the junction diverges from the germline segment, which might be a read error. V gene TRBV20-1 combines with J gene TRBJ2-1; 9 bases are a match to TRBD1. Germline lookup yields CDR1 DFQATT and CDR2 SNEGSKA (reference sequence). The CDR3 runs 16 residues. In nucleotides, the CDR3 is TGCAGTGTTAGAGATGCTACAGGGGGCGCAGGGAATGAGCAGTTCTTC. Translating it yields CSVRDATGGAGNEQFF.

This clonotype has just a few counts. The genes are TRBV11-2 and TRBJ2-3, with TRBD1 matching over 8 bases. This CDR3 is built from 15 residues. The ends lost 2 bases at V and 1 base at J; junction bases unmatched: 2. CDR1 and CDR2 from the germline V gene are SGHAT and FQNNGV. The CDR3 spells CASSLTGQGTDTQYF. The CDR3, as DNA: TGTGCCAGCAGCTTAACGGGACAGGGCACAGATACGCAGTATTTT.

The J gene is TRBJ1-2, the V gene TRBV6-2 or TRBV6-3; weak D call: TRBD1 (6 bases). Trimming left V 5 bases short and J 5 bases short, with 15 bases between. Germline loops: CDR1 MNHEY, CDR2 SVGEGT. The CDR3 is 14 residues long. CDR3 bases: TGTGCCAGCAGTCCCCACGGGGGCTTGTATGGCTACACCTTC. It is translated as CASSPHGGLYGYTF.

The V and J genes are TRBV14 and TRBJ2-7; the match to TRBD2 covers 8 bases. The CDR3 has 15 amino acids. CDR1 is SGHDN, CDR2 FVKESK, per germline. V was clipped by 4 bases and J by 2 bases; unmatched bases: 7. The CDR3 nucleotides read TGTGCCAGCAGCCCCCGGATAGCGGGGACCTACGAGCAGTACTTC. As protein: CASSPRIAGTYEQYF.

This chain joins TRBV27 and TRBJ1-6; D remains ambiguous. Per the germline V gene, CDR1 is MNHEY and CDR2 is SMNVEV (reference sequence). The V gene lost 4 bases and the J gene lost 3 bases, with 10 bases spanning the gap. The CDR3 spans 15 residues. The DNA of the CDR3 is TGTGCCAGCAGTTCAAGCGAACACTATAATTCACCCCTCCACTTT. The encoded protein is CASSSSEHYNSPLHF.

This clonotype was seen many times. The chain uses TRBV10-3 and TRBJ2-3; a weak D match, TRBD2 (6 bases). Looked up from germline, CDR1 is ENHRY and CDR2 is SYGVKD. This CDR3 contains 14 residues. V shed 7 bases and J shed 0 bases, with 11 bases lying between them. CDR3 nucleotide sequence: TGTGCCATCACGGCGGGAACTAGCACAGATACGCAGTATTTT. Translated: CAITAGTSTDTQYF.

This clonotype occurred a few times. The rearrangement uses TRBV4-1 and TRBJ2-3; D is unresolved. Germline V lookup: CDR1 MGHRA, CDR2 YSYEKL. With 1 base removed from V and 10 bases from J, the gap between germline ends came to 9 bases. The length of the CDR3 is 12 residues. The CDR3 loop reads CASSQGVGPQYF. DNA for the CDR3: TGCGCCAGCAGCCAAGGTGTAGGGCCGCAGTATTTT.

This clonotype has just a few counts. This sequence joins TRBV7-8 and TRBJ2-1, with D tentatively TRBD2 (5 bases). Germline values: CDR1 SGHVS, CDR2 FQNEAQ. The V gene lost 5 bases and the J gene lost 8 bases, with 10 bases spanning the gap. The CDR3 has 12 amino acids. This CDR3 is CASSPGSDEQFF. The CDR3 DNA is TGTGCCAGCAGCCCGGGGTCGGATGAGCAGTTCTTC.

The chain is built from TRBV29-1 and TRBJ2-1; a possible D gene is TRBD1 (6 bases). The CDR3 is made up of 12 amino acids. Trimming left V 7 bases short and J 7 bases short, with 14 bases between. Per the germline V gene, CDR1 is SQVTM and CDR2 is ANQGSEA. CDR3 bases: TGCAGCGGCTATCTGGGGGCGAATGAGCAGTTCTTC. It specifies CSGYLGANEQFF.

The V and J genes are TRBV28 and TRBJ2-4, with D perhaps TRBD2 (6 bases). V gave up 5 bases and J gave up 0 bases, with 14 bases separating them. The germline V gene has CDR1 MDHEN and CDR2 SYDVKM. This CDR3 spans 16 amino acids. The CDR3 nucleotides read TGTGCCAGCAGTCCGGGAGAAGGAGGAGCCAAAAACATTCAGTACTTC. This codes for CASSPGEGGAKNIQYF.

V gene TRBV7-9 combines with J gene TRBJ2-3, with TRBD1 matching over 7 bases. Germline lookup yields CDR1 SEHNR and CDR2 FQNEAQ (reference sequence). The CDR3 has 15 residues. The junction had 7 bases not matched to a gene; V was cut back by 2 bases and J by 5 bases. Here the CDR3 reads CASSLSGTGEDTQYF. DNA of the CDR3: TGTGCCAGCAGCTTATCGGGCACAGGGGAAGATACGCAGTATTTT.

The V call is TRBV7-6, the J call TRBJ1-5, with TRBD1 as a possible D gene (5 bases). The CDR3 runs to 15 residues. Trimming took off 5 bases at V and 1 base at J, with 12 bases between the two ends. From germline, CDR1 is SGHVS and CDR2 FNYEAQ. CDR3 DNA sequence: TGTGCCAGCAGCCCCTTGGGGGACAGCAATCAGCCCCAGCATTTT. Encoded protein: CASSPLGDSNQPQHF.

This chain connects TRBV7-2 to TRBJ2-1; tentatively, D is TRBD2 (6 bases). V lost 1 base and J 3 bases, leaving 10 bases between the germline ends. The V gene's germline CDR1 is SGHTA and CDR2 FQGNSA. CDR3 length equals 15 residues. The CDR3 sequence is CASSLEGSGYNEQFF. The CDR3 nucleotides are TGTGCCAGCAGCTTAGAGGGTAGCGGCTACAATGAGCAGTTCTTC.

This clonotype has at least ten counts. This chain links TRBV12-3 or TRBV12-4 with TRBJ2-4, with 7 bases aligning to TRBD2. CDR3 size: 14 residues. Trimming took 4 bases from V and 3 from J; bases not matched to a gene: 3. The CDR3 nucleotides read TGTGCCAGCAGTTCTGGGGGGGGCAAAAACATTCAGTACTTC. This sequence encodes CASSSGGGKNIQYF.

J is TRBJ2-3 and V is TRBV20-1; 9 nucleotides agree with TRBD1. The germline V gene encodes CDR1 DFQATT and CDR2 SNEGSKA (reference sequence). Trimming removed 8 bases from V and 2 bases from J; junction bases left unmatched: 11. CDR3 length: 15 residues. The CDR3 bases are TGCAGTCCCGTTCGTGGACAGGGGATCACAGATACGCAGTATTTT. Amino acid sequence: CSPVRGQGITDTQYF.

The chain uses TRBV20-1 and TRBJ1-4; unclear D gene. This CDR3 comprises 11 residues. Per the germline V gene, CDR1 is DFQATT and CDR2 is SNEGSKA (reference sequence). Trimming stripped 1 base from V and 8 bases from J, with 5 bases between. The CDR3 DNA follows: TGCAGTGCTAGAGTTGAGGAAAAACTGTTTTTT. As protein: CSARVEEKLFF.

The chain links TRBV6-5 to TRBJ2-1; D might be TRBD1 (6 bases). This CDR3 contains 11 residues. Trimming pared 7 bases from V and 11 bases from J, leaving 12 bases between. CDR1 and CDR2 (germline): MNHEY, SVGAGI. Written as DNA, the CDR3 is TGTGCCAGCACCCAGGGGCAGCAGCAGTTCTTC. The encoded protein is CASTQGQQQFF.

This chain connects TRBV10-1 to TRBJ2-1; D assignment may be TRBD1 or TRBD2 (5 bases each). V was cut by 3 bases and J by 8 bases, with 20 bases left in between. The CDR3 sequence is 16 residues long. Germline V lookup: CDR1 WNHNN, CDR2 SYGVQD (reference sequence). The chain's CDR3 is CASSDPYRDPDDEQFF. The CDR3 DNA reads TGCGCCAGCAGTGACCCATACCGGGACCCAGACGATGAGCAGTTCTTC.

V is TRBV20-1 and J is TRBJ2-3, with TRBD2 matching 13 bases. The CDR3 covers 17 residues. V dropped 1 base and J dropped 0; count of bases not matched to a gene: 4. CDR1 is DFQATT, CDR2 SNEGSKA, per germline (reference sequence). The CDR3 region has the DNA TGCAGTGCTAGAGCCACTAGCGGGGGGGTTAGCACAGATACGCAGTATTTT. It yields the protein CSARATSGGVSTDTQYF.